This TCR beta chain derives from a study of blood T cells in healthy people across ages. The use of a sample-barcoded 5' primer and a J-beta primer mix characterized a second PCR of about 7 to 12 cycles. Each CDR3 protein is one row after TCRdb ran MiXCR on the 5' RACE reads. The sample lists 1.4 million to 1.5 million distinct CDR3 sequences; about 40% were seen once. The CDR3 runs 16 residues. The germline gives CDR1 MDHEN, CDR2 SYDVKM. Trimming took off 6 bases at V and 3 bases at J, with 19 bases between the two ends. The source of this sequence is a young woman in good health. The sample was blood. The chain is built from TRBV28 and TRBJ2-3; D assignment may be TRBD1 or TRBD2 (5 bases each). In nucleotides, the CDR3 is TGTGCCAGCAGCTGGACTCTTGGGGGTACGACAGATACGCAGTATTTT. Translating it yields CASSWTLGGTTDTQYF.